Listed below are T cell receptor beta chains from one sample, sequenced in a study of cytomegalovirus exposure and HLA in healthy donors. Assay: immunoSEQ multiplex PCR; the TCRdb copy retains only in-frame clones and omits some. The table includes 150,000 to 200,000 clones, 70% to 85% detected once. Sequencing was performed on PBMCs. These TCRs come from a human donor in good health. CDR3s include the opening cysteine and the closing phenylalanine or tryptophan. Each record gives: J gene, D gene, V gene, clone size, CDR3 DNA, CDR3 protein. A D gene is named only where the DNA matches it firmly. Where a row states a size, it is once, few, many or the class of an expanded clone; other rows omit it.

>TRBJ2-1|TRBD2|TRBV27|.
TGTGCCAGCAGCGGCCAGCGGGGGGTCGAGCAGTTCTTC
CASSGQRGVEQFF
>TRBJ2-7|.|TRBV6-1|.
TGTGCCAGCAGGTCCAGGGCCCCCTACGAGCAGTACTTC
CASRSRAPYEQYF
>TRBJ2-3|TRBD2|TRBV27|.
TGTGCCAGCAGTTTTTCGCGGGGGTCAAATACGCAGTATTTT
CASSFSRGSNTQYF
>TRBJ1-2|.|TRBV6-5|few
TGTGCCAGCAGTCTGGGCAGGATAAACTATGGCTACACCTTC
CASSLGRINYGYTF
>TRBJ2-2|.|TRBV18|few
TGTGCCAGCTCACCCGAACACGGGGAGCTGTTTTTT
CASSPEHGELFF
>TRBJ1-1|.|TRBV2|.
TGTGCCCGGCGGCAGTTGCCGATGAACACTGAAGCTTTCTTT
CARRQLPMNTEAFF
>TRBJ1-6|.|TRBV2|.
TGTGCCAGCGGAGGAAGCAGGTCGAATTCACCCCTCCACTTT
CASGGSRSNSPLHF
>TRBJ1-5|.|TRBV7-9|.
TGTTCCAGCAGCTTAGGGAGTCAGCCCCAGCATTTT
CSSSLGSQPQHF
>TRBJ2-7|.|TRBV25-1|.
TGTGCCAGCAGTGAATTCATGGGGGGTCAGACCTACGAGCAGTACTTC
CASSEFMGGQTYEQYF
>TRBJ2-3|.|TRBV2|.
TGTGCCAGCAGTCCCTCGGGTACGCAGTATTTT
CASSPSGTQYF
>TRBJ2-5|TRBD1|TRBV10-3|.
TGTGCCATCAGTGAGTCGGACAGGGAGGAGGAGACCCAGTACTTC
CAISESDREEETQYF
>TRBJ1-6|.|TRBV7-7|.
TGTGCTAGCAGCTCGGACATCGGATCACCCCTCCACTTT
CASSSDIGSPLHF
>TRBJ2-4|TRBD2|TRBV5-5|few
TGTGCCAGCAGCTTGGAGCGGGGTTTAGCCAAAAACATTCAGTACTTC
CASSLERGLAKNIQYF
>TRBJ2-5|TRBD1|TRBV11-3|.
TGTGCCAGCAGCTTGCACGGACAGGTCCAAGAGACCCAGTACTTC
CASSLHGQVQETQYF
>TRBJ2-2|.|TRBV6-5|.
TGTGCCAGCAGTTATCTGAGGTCCGGGGAGCTGTTTTTT
CASSYLRSGELFF
>TRBJ1-2|TRBD1|TRBV19|.
TGTGCCAGTACCGCACCCCCGGCGGGACAGGGGCCGGGCTACACCTTC
CASTAPPAGQGPGYTF
>TRBJ2-7|TRBD1|TRBV19|.
TGTGCCAGTAGTCCACAGGGGGCGATCTTTTACGAGCAGTACTTC
CASSPQGAIFYEQYF
>TRBJ2-5|.|TRBV27|.
TGTGCCAGCAGTCCGGCGGGAAGGCGACAAGAGACCCAGTACTTC
CASSPAGRRQETQYF
>TRBJ1-6|TRBD1|TRBV9|few
TGTGCCAGCAGCACCCAGACAGGGACGGGCTCCTATAATTCACCCCTCCACTTT
CASSTQTGTGSYNSPLHF
>TRBJ2-3|.|TRBV27|.
TGTGCCAGCAGTTTTGGACAGCCGGCGAATACGCAGTATTTT
CASSFGQPANTQYF
>TRBJ2-1|.|TRBV4-1|.
TGCGCCAGCAGGAGGCTGGGGGCCCCCTCCAATGAGCAGTTCTTC
CASRRLGAPSNEQFF
>TRBJ1-4|.|TRBV29-1|few
TGCAGCGTTGAAGGAGCTGAAAAACTGTTTTTT
CSVEGAEKLFF